Listed below are T cell receptor beta chains from one sample, sequenced in a study of response to subunit inactivated influenza vaccine. TCRdb re-analysed the RT-PCR reads in MiXCR, keeping a single row per CDR3 protein. This sample carries hundreds of thousands of distinct CDR3 sequences, around 9.9% of them seen once, and the ten largest clones take approximately 12%. The sample here was PBMCs from blood, taken more than 35 days after vaccination. The source of these receptors is a man aged 50-59 years who received an inactivated influenza vaccine. Both conserved end residues are part of each CDR3. The D gene is left open where the match is weak. Size tells how often a clone was seen (once, few, many) or the class of an expanded clone, and some rows leave it out.

v_gene	abundance	j_gene	d_gene	CDR3nt	CDR3aa
TRBV7-2	few	TRBJ2-7	NA	TGTGCCAGCAGCCGAACGGGGTTCCCAACCTACGAGCAGTACTTC	CASSRTGFPTYEQYF
TRBV12-3/TRBV12-4	NA	TRBJ2-1	TRBD2	TGTGCCAGCAGTCCCCCGGGACTAGCGGACGTCTACAATGAGCAGTTCTTC	CASSPPGLADVYNEQFF
TRBV11-2	NA	TRBJ2-1	NA	TGTGCCAGCAGCTCCCCGAGGGCCCGACGCCTTGAGCAGTTCTTC	CASSSPRARRLEQFF
TRBV4-1	NA	TRBJ1-3	NA	TGCGCCAGCAGCCAAGGGAGGGGCTCAACCGGTGGAAACACCATATATTTT	CASSQGRGSTGGNTIYF
TRBV6-2/TRBV6-3	NA	TRBJ2-7	NA	TGTGCCAGCAACGGCTGGACAGTCGACGAGCAGTACTTC	CASNGWTVDEQYF
TRBV20-1	NA	TRBJ2-7	NA	TGCAGTGCTAGTTGGCCCTTGGGTTACTACGAGCAGTACTTC	CSASWPLGYYEQYF
TRBV29-1	NA	TRBJ2-5	TRBD1	TGCAGCGTTTTGGGACAGGGAAAGACCCAGTACTTC	CSVLGQGKTQYF
TRBV2	NA	TRBJ2-7	NA	TGTGCCAGCTACGGACAGATGTCCTACGAGCAGTACTTC	CASYGQMSYEQYF
TRBV7-2	NA	TRBJ1-5	NA	TGTGCCAGCAGCACCCAGAGGGGGGGCAATCAGCCCCAGCATTTT	CASSTQRGGNQPQHF
TRBV11-2	few	TRBJ2-1	TRBD1	TGTGCCAGCAGCAAGACAGGGGGGTTCTACAATGAGCAGTTCTTC	CASSKTGGFYNEQFF
TRBV28	NA	TRBJ2-3	TRBD2	TGTGCCAGCAAAGAAGCGGGGGCGCACACAGATACGCAGTATTTT	CASKEAGAHTDTQYF
TRBV4-1	few	TRBJ1-5	NA	TGCGCCAGCAGCCAAGATACCGGACGGCTTAATCAGCCCCAGCATTTT	CASSQDTGRLNQPQHF
TRBV12-3/TRBV12-4	many	TRBJ2-6	NA	TGTGCCAGCGGGACCCTCTCTGGGGCCAACGTCCTGACTTTC	CASGTLSGANVLTF
TRBV7-2	few	TRBJ2-5	NA	TGTGCCAGCAGCCCCGGACTGGGGCTTTGGACCCAGTACTTC	CASSPGLGLWTQYF
TRBV11-2	NA	TRBJ2-5	TRBD2	TGTGCCAGCAGCTGGACTAGCGGGGGAAGGGAGACCCAGTACTTC	CASSWTSGGRETQYF
TRBV7-9	NA	TRBJ2-3	TRBD2	TGTGCCAGCAGCTCGTTTAGCGGGGGCCCCCCGAATACGCAGTATTTT	CASSSFSGGPPNTQYF
TRBV27	few	TRBJ1-5	TRBD1	TGTGCCAGCAGTATTTACGACAGGGGAGGCAAAGTAGGTCAGCCCCAGCATTTT	CASSIYDRGGKVGQPQHF
TRBV11-2	many	TRBJ1-3	NA	TGTGCCAGCAGCTTAGTGGGCAGGGCGCCTGGAAACACCATATATTTT	CASSLVGRAPGNTIYF
TRBV6-2/TRBV6-3	many	TRBJ2-3	TRBD1	TGTGCCAGCCGGGACAGCAAGACCTCAACGATCACTGATACGCAGTATTTT	CASRDSKTSTITDTQYF
TRBV28	NA	TRBJ2-7	NA	TGTGCCAGCAGCGGGGCACGGCGGTTTGACGAGCAGTACTTC	CASSGARRFDEQYF
TRBV7-9	NA	TRBJ2-7	TRBD2	TGTGCCAGCAGCTTAATGGGGGGGAGTACCTACGAGCAGTACTTC	CASSLMGGSTYEQYF
TRBV11-2	NA	TRBJ2-3	NA	TGTGCCAGCAGCTCCCTGAGAATTAGCCCAGATACGCAGTATTTT	CASSSLRISPDTQYF
TRBV27	NA	TRBJ2-3	NA	TGTGCCAGCAGTTTACGTCGCGGGGGCCCCGATACGCAGTATTTT	CASSLRRGGPDTQYF
TRBV20-1	few	TRBJ2-7	NA	TGCAGTGCTAGAGGCTTTTTATCCTACGAGCAGTACTTC	CSARGFLSYEQYF
TRBV18	NA	TRBJ2-7	TRBD1	TGTGCCAGCTCACCAACGAACCCGGGACAGTCCTACGAGCAGTACTTC	CASSPTNPGQSYEQYF
TRBV4-2	many	TRBJ2-5	NA	TGTGCCAGCAGCCAAGAAGGAGCGGTAGAGACCCAGTACTTC	CASSQEGAVETQYF
TRBV29-1	NA	TRBJ1-2	NA	TGCAGCGTTGAAAACAGGGTCAGATATGGCTACACCTTC	CSVENRVRYGYTF
TRBV24-1	NA	TRBJ2-7	TRBD1	TGTGCCACCAGTGATCCCGGACAGGGGGCCTACGAGCAGTACTTC	CATSDPGQGAYEQYF
TRBV11-2	many	TRBJ2-7	TRBD2	TGTGCCAGCAGCTCGCTAGCGGGCCGCCCCCAAGAGCAGTACTTC	CASSSLAGRPQEQYF
TRBV5-6	many	TRBJ2-1	TRBD2	TGTGCCAGCAGCTTGGTAGCTAGCGGGAGAGCCCATGAGCAGTTCTTC	CASSLVASGRAHEQFF
TRBV24-1	many	TRBJ2-1	NA	TGTGCCACCAGTGACCCAGGACGGCGAAGTAGGAATGAGCAGTTCTTC	CATSDPGRRSRNEQFF
TRBV12-3/TRBV12-4	NA	TRBJ2-3	TRBD2	TGTGCCAGCAGTTTTGCGGGAGGTTACACAGATACGCAGTATTTT	CASSFAGGYTDTQYF
TRBV20-1	many	TRBJ1-2	TRBD1	TGCAGTGGAGAGACAGGGGCGGCCTATGGCTACACCTTC	CSGETGAAYGYTF
TRBV28	NA	TRBJ2-3	NA	TGTGCCAGCAGTTCTGTCCCGGGAGCAAGTACGCAGTATTTT	CASSSVPGASTQYF
TRBV27	NA	TRBJ1-3	TRBD1	TGTGCCAGCAGGGGCGGACAGGGGCAAGGAAACACCATATATTTT	CASRGGQGQGNTIYF
TRBV5-1	many	TRBJ2-3	NA	TGCGCCAGCAGCTTGGCCCCGACAGACACAGATACGCAGTATTTT	CASSLAPTDTDTQYF
TRBV18	few	TRBJ1-5	NA	TGTGCCAGCTCATCAGACGCGGGGTTCCAGCCCCAGCATTTT	CASSSDAGFQPQHF
TRBV7-9	many	TRBJ1-6	TRBD1	TGTGCCAGCAGACTCGAACAGGGGGCACCCCTCCACTTT	CASRLEQGAPLHF
TRBV20-1	NA	TRBJ1-1	NA	TGCAGTGCCGTGCTCCCTGTGGGGAACACTGAAGCTTTCTTT	CSAVLPVGNTEAFF
TRBV28	NA	TRBJ2-4	TRBD2	TGTGCCAGCAGTTTAAGCGGGAGGTTAAACATTCAGTACTTC	CASSLSGRLNIQYF
TRBV11-2	few	TRBJ2-7	TRBD2	TGTGCCAGCAGCTTGGATCCGCCTGGTAGCGGGACTGCCTACGAGCAGTACTTC	CASSLDPPGSGTAYEQYF